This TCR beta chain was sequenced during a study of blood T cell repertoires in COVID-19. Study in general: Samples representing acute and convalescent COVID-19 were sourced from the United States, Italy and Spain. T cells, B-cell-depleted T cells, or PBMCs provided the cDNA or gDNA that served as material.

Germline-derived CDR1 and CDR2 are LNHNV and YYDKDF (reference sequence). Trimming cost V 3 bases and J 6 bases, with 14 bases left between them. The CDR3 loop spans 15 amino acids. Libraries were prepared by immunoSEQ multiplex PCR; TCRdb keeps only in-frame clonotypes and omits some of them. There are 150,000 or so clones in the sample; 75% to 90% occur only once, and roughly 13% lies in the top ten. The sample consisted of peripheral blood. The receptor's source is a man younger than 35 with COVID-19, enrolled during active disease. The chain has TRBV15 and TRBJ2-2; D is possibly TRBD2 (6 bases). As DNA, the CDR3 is TGTGCCACCAGCAGGGTCCCGGGGGTCCCCGGGGAGCTGTTTTTT. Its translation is CATSRVPGVPGELFF.